Each of the 31 T cell receptor beta chains below was sequenced from the same sample in a study of early T cells in non-severe SARS-CoV-2 infection. MiXCR, applied by TCRdb to the 5' RACE reads, yields one record per CDR3 protein. Of 35,000 to 40,000 distinct CDR3 sequences listed, 4.5% to 7.5% were seen once; the top ten hold about 8%. The sample consisted of whole blood. These receptors were collected from an adult who was a healthcare worker with PCR-confirmed SARS-CoV-2 infection or an uninfected control (not recorded which).

This clonotype was recorded at least ten times. The V gene is TRBV12-3 or TRBV12-4, the J gene TRBJ2-4; TRBD1 matches 7 bases. This CDR3 is built from 17 residues. V shed 5 bases, J shed 0 bases, and the junction held 10 bases outside the gene matches. As DNA, the CDR3 is TGTGCCAGCAGTCACCGTGAGACAGGGATAGCCAAAAACATTCAGTACTTC. This translates into CASSHRETGIAKNIQYF.

This clonotype occurred many times. The chain combines TRBV12-3 or TRBV12-4 with TRBJ2-1; possible D gene TRBD1, 6 bases. Trimming removed 6 bases at V and 9 bases at J, with 27 bases between. The CDR3 length is 17 residues. CDR3 region: CASSQHFRAGDIGEQFF. The CDR3 DNA is TGTGCCAGCAGCCAACATTTTCGGGCAGGGGATATCGGTGAGCAGTTCTTC.

The chain has TRBV7-9 and TRBJ2-2; no firm D call. Trimming removed 2 bases from V and 0 bases from J, with 7 bases in between. The CDR3 has 15 amino acids. CDR1 and CDR2 from the germline V gene are SEHNR and FQNEAQ (reference sequence). The CDR3 DNA is TGTGCCAGCAGCTTAATCCTAGCGAACACCGGGGAGCTGTTTTTT. It encodes CASSLILANTGELFF.

This clonotype was recorded at least ten times. One end of the junction is discordant with germline, which a read error may explain. V usage is TRBV19 and J usage is TRBJ2-3; unclear D gene. CDR1 is LNHDA and CDR2 is SQIVND in the germline V gene (reference sequence). The CDR3 is 11 residues long. The CDR3: CASSIVDTQYF. DNA for the CDR3: TGTGCCAGCAGTATAGTAGATACGCAGTATTTT.

The chain combines TRBV7-9 with TRBJ2-1; D ambiguous. This CDR3 spans 12 amino acids. Germline values: CDR1 SEHNR, CDR2 FQNEAQ (reference sequence). Trimming took off 5 bases at V and 6 bases at J, with 8 bases between the two ends. CDR3 loop: CASSLALNEQFF. CDR3 coding DNA: TGTGCCAGCAGCCTGGCCCTCAATGAGCAGTTCTTC.

This clonotype was detected only a few times. J is TRBJ2-5 and V is TRBV4-1; D is possibly TRBD1 or TRBD2 (6 bases each). Trimming shortened V by 0 bases and J by 1 base, and 12 bases separated the two germline ends. Germline V gives CDR1 MGHRA, CDR2 YSYEKL. CDR3 length: 16 amino acids. Written as DNA, the CDR3 is TGCGCCAGCAGCCAAGAACGGGGGACACTCCAAGAGACCCAGTACTTC. As protein: CASSQERGTLQETQYF.

This clonotype was recorded many times. This rearrangement joins TRBV7-9 to TRBJ2-7, with 8 bases matching TRBD1. This CDR3 has 13 amino acids. V shed 5 bases and J 2 bases; nucleotides not matched to a gene: 2. Germline CDR1 SEHNR, CDR2 FQNEAQ (reference sequence). The CDR3 DNA is TGTGCCAGCAGCGGACAGGGCACCTACGAGCAGTACTTC. This gives the protein CASSGQGTYEQYF.

This clonotype has ten or more counts. The chain joins TRBV3-1 to TRBJ1-2; no clear D gene. V was trimmed by 7 bases and J by 2 bases, leaving 14 bases between them. CDR3 length equals 14 residues. Looked up from germline, CDR1 is LGHDT and CDR2 is YNNKEL (reference sequence). The CDR3 sequence: CASTPASLNYGYTF. DNA for the CDR3: TGTGCCAGCACCCCAGCGAGCCTGAACTATGGCTACACCTTC. Full variable domain (rest looked up from reference TRBV3-1 and TRBJ1-2): DTAVSQTPKYLVTQMGNDKSIKCEQNLGHDTMYWYKQDSKKFLKIMFSYNNKELIINETVPNRFSPKSPDKAHLNLHINSLELGDSAVYFCASTPASLNYGYTFGSGTRLTVV.

The chain has TRBV25-1 and TRBJ1-3; tentative D call: TRBD1 (6 bases). The CDR3 is 14 amino acids. Germline values: CDR1 MGHDK, CDR2 SYGVNS. Trimming stripped 8 bases from V and 0 bases from J, with 11 bases between. The CDR3 DNA reads as TGTGCCAGCGGACAGACAGGCTCTGGAAACACCATATATTTT. Residues: CASGQTGSGNTIYF.

This clonotype occurred many times. The V call is TRBV4-2, the J call TRBJ2-2, with TRBD2 matching 7 bases. The CDR3 runs to 16 residues. The junction had 6 bases not matched to a gene; V was cut back by 4 bases and J by 1 base. CDR1 and CDR2 from the germline V gene are LGHNA and YNFKEQ. The CDR3 is CASSRTTSKNTGELFF. The CDR3 DNA reads as TGTGCCAGCAGCCGTACGACTAGCAAGAACACCGGGGAGCTGTTTTTT.

This clonotype showed up many times. The V gene is TRBV6-2 or TRBV6-3, the J gene TRBJ2-1; 7 nucleotides agree with TRBD2. The length of the CDR3 is 16 residues. Per germline, CDR1 MNHEY and CDR2 SVGEGT. V lost 3 bases to trimming and J lost 4 bases; unmatched junction nucleotides: 9. The chain's CDR3 is CASSYLAEGAYNEQFF. CDR3 bases: TGTGCCAGCAGTTATCTAGCGGAAGGCGCGTACAATGAGCAGTTCTTC.

Turning to this clonotype: Given a much more abundant clone one base away, this may be a read error. The chain has TRBV5-8 and TRBJ1-4, with D unresolved. Germline assignment: CDR1 SGHTS and CDR2 YDEGEE. The CDR3 runs 14 residues. The DNA of the CDR3 is TGTGCCAACAGCTTGTTGCAGTGGCATGAAAAACTGTTTTTT. This sequence encodes CANSLLQWHEKLFF.

This clonotype has at least ten counts. The chain uses TRBV25-1 and TRBJ2-7; D is possibly TRBD2 (6 bases). Germline CDR1 is MGHDK and CDR2 is SYGVNS. The CDR3 runs 14 residues. V was pared by 8 bases and J by 2 bases, with 16 bases between. CDR3 coding DNA: TGTGCCAGCCGCATAGGGACTCGACCCTACGAGCAGTACTTC. It yields the protein CASRIGTRPYEQYF.

This clonotype was observed at least ten times. The chain combines TRBV4-2 with TRBJ2-5, with no clear D. CDR1 and CDR2 from the germline V gene are LGHNA and YNFKEQ. The CDR3 has 16 amino acids. With 3 bases removed from V and 5 bases from J, the gap between germline ends came to 19 bases. CDR3 amino acids: CASSQDEQFGLETQYF. In DNA form, the CDR3 reads TGTGCCAGCAGCCAGGACGAACAGTTCGGTTTGGAGACCCAGTACTTC.

This clonotype was detected ten times or more. The chain combines TRBV12-3 or TRBV12-4 with TRBJ2-2; the D gene is possibly TRBD1 (5 bases). There are 14 residues in the CDR3. The V gene lost 5 bases and the J gene lost 4 bases, with 11 bases spanning the gap. CDR3 amino acids: CASSRTSATGELFF. The CDR3 coding sequence is TGTGCCAGCAGTCGGACATCGGCCACCGGGGAGCTGTTTTTT.

This clonotype was observed at least ten times. The chain uses TRBV30 and TRBJ2-3; 10 bases are a match to TRBD1. This CDR3 has 16 amino acids. Germline V gene sequence: CDR1 GTSNPN, CDR2 SVGIG (reference sequence). V was clipped by 3 bases and J by 2 bases; unmatched bases: 8. In nucleotides, the CDR3 is TGTGCCTGGAGCGTCGGACAGGGGGACATCACAGATACGCAGTATTTT. This translates into CAWSVGQGDITDTQYF.

In its sample, this clonotype was seen many times. This chain's CDR3 is CASSLGANGRDSEKLFF. For the CDR3, the DNA is TGTGCCAGCAGCTTGGGGGCCAACGGTCGGGACAGTGAAAAACTGTTTTTT. V gene TRBV5-4 combines with J gene TRBJ1-4; 7 nucleotides match TRBD1. CDR1 SGHNT and CDR2 YYREEE come from the germline V gene (reference sequence). J gave up 7 bases and V 0 bases, and 12 bases lay outside the gene matches. The CDR3 has 17 amino acids.

The genes are TRBV29-1 and TRBJ2-7, with TRBD2 matching 9 bases. The CDR3 contains 13 residues. The germline V gene encodes CDR1 SQVTM and CDR2 ANQGSEA. V shed 6 bases, J shed 3 bases, and the junction held 6 bases outside the gene matches. CDR3 protein: CSVMGLADYEQYF. CDR3 bases: TGCAGCGTCATGGGACTAGCTGACTACGAGCAGTACTTC.

The table lists this clonotype with many counts. The V gene is TRBV6-2 or TRBV6-3, the J gene TRBJ2-5; maybe TRBD1 (5 bases). The CDR3 totals 14 residues. The ends were cut back, 4 bases at V and 5 bases at J, with 14 bases in the middle. The germline gives CDR1 MNHEY, CDR2 SVGEGT. CDR3 in amino acids: CASSSNQGRETQYF. The CDR3 nucleotides read TGTGCCAGCAGTTCAAACCAGGGTCGGGAGACCCAGTACTTC.

Ten or more counts support this clonotype. V usage is TRBV7-2 and J usage is TRBJ2-7; D may correspond to TRBD1 or TRBD2 (5 bases each). The CDR3 runs to 15 residues. The V end lost 6 bases, the J end lost 4 bases, and 19 bases lay between the germline ends. Per the germline V gene, CDR1 is SGHTA and CDR2 is FQGNSA. The CDR3 sequence is CASSSNPGAGYEQYF. The CDR3 bases are TGTGCCAGCAGTTCCAACCCCGGGGCTGGGTACGAGCAGTACTTC.

At least ten counts were recorded for this clonotype. The V gene is TRBV29-1, the J gene TRBJ1-2; 7 bases are shared with TRBD1. The CDR3 totals 12 residues. The trim removed 4 bases at V and 8 bases at J, leaving 7 bases unmatched. Germline CDR1 SQVTM, CDR2 ANQGSEA. CDR3 residues: CSVGQGVNGYTF. CDR3 sequence (DNA): TGCAGCGTTGGTCAGGGGGTAAACGGCTACACCTTC.

This clonotype has a count of ten or more. J is TRBJ2-3 and V is TRBV20-1, with 8 bases that match TRBD2. This CDR3 spans 17 amino acids. The trim removed 0 bases at V and 3 bases at J, leaving 11 bases unmatched. Germline V gives CDR1 DFQATT, CDR2 SNEGSKA (reference sequence). The CDR3 nucleotides read TGCAGTGCTAGAGATTCTTGGACTAGCACCTTAACAGATACGCAGTATTTT. Translation gives CSARDSWTSTLTDTQYF.

This clonotype was detected ten times or more. CDR3 loop: CASSQPGSGLTSSYNEQFF. CDR3 DNA sequence: TGTGCCAGCAGCCAACCGGGTAGCGGGCTTACAAGCTCCTACAATGAGCAGTTCTTC. The chain couples TRBV7-9 to TRBJ2-1; TRBD2 matches 7 bases. Germline V gene sequence: CDR1 SEHNR, CDR2 FQNEAQ (reference sequence). CDR3 length: 19 residues. V shed 5 bases and J 0 bases; nucleotides not matched to a gene: 16.

This clonotype was seen a handful of times. The rearrangement uses TRBV7-9 and TRBJ1-4; 7 bases are shared with TRBD1. The CDR3 totals 15 residues. Trimming removed 2 bases from V and 8 bases from J; junction bases left unmatched: 8. Germline values: CDR1 SEHNR, CDR2 FQNEAQ (reference sequence). The CDR3 DNA sequence: TGTGCCAGCAGCTTAAATGGCAGGGGGGAGGAAAAACTGTTTTTT. This encodes CASSLNGRGEEKLFF.

The sample holds many counts of this clonotype. The CDR3 sequence is CASSYTGSLNTEAFF. In DNA, the CDR3 is TGTGCCAGCAGTTACACCGGATCACTGAACACTGAAGCTTTCTTT. The chain recombines TRBV6-2 or TRBV6-3 with TRBJ1-1; no firm D call. Trimming removed 2 bases at V and 0 bases at J, with 10 bases between. The germline V gene encodes CDR1 MNHEY and CDR2 SVGEGT. CDR3 length equals 15 residues.

Points on this clonotype: With a much larger clone just one base away, this may be a read error. The rearrangement uses TRBV7-2 and TRBJ2-3; 7 nucleotides align to TRBD2. Unmatched junction bases numbered 7, after V lost 3 bases and J lost 10 bases. CDR3 length: 13 amino acids. Germline assignment: CDR1 SGHTA and CDR2 FQGNSA. The CDR3 nucleotides read TGTGCCAGCAGCTTGAGCGGGAAGGATTCGCAGTATTTT. Translation gives CASSLSGKDSQYF. The full variable domain, with the rest looked up from reference TRBV7-2 and TRBJ2-3, is GAGVSQSPSNKVTEKGKDVELRCDPISGHTALYWYRQSLGQGLEFLIYFQGNSAPDKSGLPSDRFSAERTGGSVSTLTIQRTQQEDSAVYLCASSLSGKDSQYFGPGTRLTVL.

This clonotype was counted ten times or more. The chain couples TRBV4-2 to TRBJ2-7, with 7 bases identical to TRBD1. V lost 0 bases, J lost 4 bases, and 3 bases stayed unmatched. This CDR3 has 14 amino acids. Per germline, CDR1 LGHNA and CDR2 YNFKEQ. The CDR3 is CASSQDRQGYEQYF. The CDR3 DNA reads as TGTGCCAGCAGCCAAGATCGACAGGGTTACGAGCAGTACTTC.

This clonotype was recorded a few times. Sequence at one end of the junction differs from germline and may be a read error. This chain links TRBV15 with TRBJ2-7; TRBD1 matches at 8 bases. The length of the CDR3 is 16 residues. Germline V gene data show CDR1 as LNHNV and CDR2 as YYDKDF (reference sequence). CDR3 in amino acids: CATSRDRTGSSYEQYF. CDR3 coding DNA: TGCGCCACCAGCAGAGATCGGACAGGGTCCTCCTACGAGCAGTACTTC.

This clonotype has at least ten counts. DNA of the CDR3: TGTGCCAGCAGCCGCCCGGGGGGCTGGGAGCAGTACTTC. Protein product: CASSRPGGWEQYF. J is TRBJ2-7 and V is TRBV11-2, with a possible D match to TRBD2 (7 bases). Germline values: CDR1 SGHAT, CDR2 FQNNGV. V shed 5 bases and J shed 7 bases, with 15 bases lying between them. CDR3 length equals 13 residues.

This clonotype has a count of ten or more. V is TRBV6-1 and J is TRBJ1-1; 8 nucleotides agree with TRBD1. V dropped 4 bases and J dropped 5; count of bases not matched to a gene: 3. This CDR3 has 13 amino acids. Germline V gene lookup returns CDR1 MNHNS and CDR2 SASEGT. The CDR3: CASSGQGRTEAFF. For the CDR3, the DNA is TGTGCCAGCAGTGGACAGGGGCGAACTGAAGCTTTCTTT.

The table lists this clonotype with many counts. V is TRBV7-8 and J is TRBJ2-3; 8 nucleotides agree with TRBD1. CDR1 and CDR2 (germline): SGHVS, FQNEAQ. Unmatched junction bases numbered 5, after V lost 5 bases and J lost 1 base. The CDR3 is 15 amino acids. CDR3 in amino acids: CASSPEGQGTDTQYF. As DNA, the CDR3 is TGTGCCAGCAGCCCCGAGGGACAGGGCACAGATACGCAGTATTTT.